These 18 T cell receptor beta chains originate from one sample sequenced in a study of post-analysis software for immune sequencing data. The authors incorporated unique molecular identifiers into the TCR beta cDNA libraries. MiXCR was run by TCRdb on the PCR reads, yielding one entry per CDR3 protein. The repertoire has under 200,000 distinct CDR3 sequences, 30% to 45% of them found once; the top ten carry 25% to 35%. This sample comprised blood, obtained after autologous hematopoietic stem cell transplantation. The origin of the receptors is a girl under 18 with multiple sclerosis.

This chain's CDR3 is CASSFGPSSKEYF. CDR3 DNA sequence: TGTGCCAGCAGTTTCGGCCCCAGTAGCAAGGAGTACTTC. The chain is built from TRBV12-3 or TRBV12-4 and TRBJ2-7; D is unresolved. The CDR3 is 13 residues long. Trimming left V 3 bases short and J 11 bases short, with 17 bases between.

As to this clonotype: Sequence at one end of the junction differs from germline and may be a read error. The chain recombines TRBV12-3 or TRBV12-4 with TRBJ2-3; 10 bases map to TRBD1. The CDR3 is 20 amino acids. The CDR3 reads CASSITSGQGPRGGTDAQYF. In nucleotides, the CDR3 is TGTGCCAGCAGCATAACCTCGGGACAGGGGCCTAGGGGGGGCACAGATGCGCAGTATTTT.

In this sample, this clonotype turned up a few times. CDR3 DNA sequence: TGTGCCAGCAGTTACGGACGTAATGAAAAACTGTTTTTT. This gives the protein CASSYGRNEKLFF. The rearrangement links TRBV6-5 to TRBJ1-4; no definite D call. CDR1 and CDR2 from the germline V gene are MNHEY and SVGAGI. V lost 2 bases and J 4 bases, leaving 5 bases between the germline ends. The CDR3 covers 13 residues.

The genes are TRBV5-1 and TRBJ2-7, with 11 bases lining up with TRBD2. Per the germline V gene, CDR1 is SGHRS and CDR2 is YFSETQ. The junction had 9 bases not matched to a gene; V was cut back by 0 bases and J by 7 bases. This CDR3 contains 16 residues. CDR3 sequence reads: CASSLGVAGGPREQYF. The CDR3 bases are TGCGCCAGCAGCTTGGGAGTAGCGGGAGGGCCGAGGGAGCAGTACTTC. Full variable domain (missing parts from reference TRBV5-1 and TRBJ2-7): KAGVTQTPRYLIKTRGQQVTLSCSPISGHRSVSWYQQTPGQGLQFLFEYFSETQRNKGNFPGRFSGRQFSNSRSEMNVSTLELGDSALYLCASSLGVAGGPREQYFGPGTRLTVT.

The J gene is TRBJ2-4, the V gene TRBV20-1; tentative D call: TRBD1 (5 bases). The J call is doubtful: the DNA matches TRBJ2-7 better. The CDR3 covers 13 residues. Germline V gives CDR1 DFQATT, CDR2 SNEGSKA (reference sequence). The CDR3 is CSVIQVPGYEQYF. CDR3 in DNA: TGCAGTGTCATCCAGGTGCCAGGGTACGAGCAGTACTTC.

V is TRBV7-9 and J is TRBJ2-3; 8 bases line up with TRBD2. CDR1 and CDR2 from the germline V gene are SEHNR and FQNEAQ (reference sequence). The CDR3 is made up of 17 amino acids. V lost 0 bases, J lost 1 base, and 6 bases stayed unmatched. CDR3 nucleotides: TGTGCCAGCAGCTTAGCAACCACTAGCGGCCGCACAGATACGCAGTATTTT. It codes for CASSLATTSGRTDTQYF.

V is TRBV5-1 and J is TRBJ2-5; 10 nucleotides match TRBD2. V lost 4 bases, J lost 6 bases, and 12 bases stayed unmatched. In germline, CDR1 is SGHRS, CDR2 YFSETQ. The CDR3 has 16 amino acids. CDR3 coding DNA: TGCGCCAGCAGCGAAATAACTAGCGGGACAGGTCAGACCCAGTACTTC. It encodes CASSEITSGTGQTQYF.

This chain joins TRBV15 and TRBJ2-7; tentatively, D is TRBD2 (7 bases). CDR1 LNHNV and CDR2 YYDKDF come from the germline V gene (reference sequence). The CDR3 has 16 residues. V was cut by 0 bases and J by 7 bases, with 19 bases left in between. CDR3 coding DNA: TGTGCCACCAGCAGAGAGAGGGGAGGGGGAAGTAGAGAGCAGTACTTC. This sequence encodes CATSRERGGGSREQYF. The full variable domain, its missing parts supplied by reference TRBV15 and TRBJ2-7, is DAMVIQNPRYQVTQFGKPVTLSCSQTLNHNVMYWYQQKSSQAPKLLFHYYDKDFNNEADTPDNFQSRRPNTSFCFLDIRSPGLGDTAMYLCATSRERGGGSREQYFGPGTRLTVT.

This clonotype was seen a handful of times. The J gene is TRBJ2-3, the V gene TRBV12-3 or TRBV12-4; D possibly corresponds to TRBD2 (6 bases). The CDR3 loop spans 15 amino acids. Between the trimmed V and J ends, which lost 6 bases and 4 bases, there was a span of 17 bases. Here the CDR3 DNA reads TGTGCCAGCAGCGGGAGTTCATTTTCGGCAGATACGCAGTATTTT. Its translation is CASSGSSFSADTQYF.

V gene TRBV20-1 combines with J gene TRBJ2-1; the match to TRBD2 covers 9 bases. Germline lookup yields CDR1 DFQATT and CDR2 SNEGSKA (reference sequence). This CDR3 spans 14 amino acids. After removal of 4 bases from V and 8 bases from J, the junction contained 9 bases not matched to a gene. The DNA of the CDR3 is TGCAGTGCTATAACAGCGGGAGGAGTCGATGAGCAGTTCTTC. Its protein is CSAITAGGVDEQFF.

This clonotype was found a few times. This rearrangement joins TRBV5-1 to TRBJ2-3, with 11 bases fitting TRBD2. V shed 0 bases and J 4 bases; nucleotides not matched to a gene: 7. CDR1 and CDR2 (germline): SGHRS, YFSETQ. This CDR3 is 17 amino acids long. CDR3 region: CASSLGTSGSSSDTQYF. CDR3 DNA sequence: TGCGCCAGCAGCTTGGGCACTAGCGGGAGTTCGTCAGATACGCAGTATTTT.

The chain joins TRBV4-2 to TRBJ1-2; D might be TRBD1 (6 bases). This CDR3 has 13 residues. Trimming removed 5 bases at V and 2 bases at J, with 9 bases between. Germline CDR1 is LGHNA and CDR2 is YNFKEQ. As DNA, the CDR3 is TGTGCCAGCAGCTGGACAGACAACTATGGCTACACCTTC. Encoded protein: CASSWTDNYGYTF.

The chain carries TRBV5-1 and TRBJ2-7, with 7 bases lining up with TRBD2. Germline V gene lookup returns CDR1 SGHRS and CDR2 YFSETQ. V was clipped by 2 bases and J by 2 bases; unmatched bases: 7. The CDR3 length is 15 residues. The chain's CDR3 is CASSLPGGTAYEQYF. CDR3 bases: TGCGCCAGCAGCTTACCGGGGGGTACTGCCTACGAGCAGTACTTC.

This clonotype has more than one count but fewer than ten. The chain employs TRBV6-5 and TRBJ1-2; TRBD1 matches at 10 bases. With 1 base clipped from V and 4 bases from J, the junction kept 3 bases outside the gene matches. Germline V gene data show CDR1 as MNHEY and CDR2 as SVGAGI. This CDR3 has 15 residues. The CDR3 DNA follows: TGTGCCAGCAGTTACTTGGGACAGGGGCTCTATGGCTACACCTTC. It is translated as CASSYLGQGLYGYTF.

CDR3 protein: CASSFREGAEQFF. The CDR3 nucleotides are TGTGCCAGCAGTTTCCGGGAGGGGGCCGAGCAGTTCTTC. J is TRBJ2-1 and V is TRBV12-3 or TRBV12-4; perhaps TRBD2 as D (8 bases). This CDR3 has 13 amino acids. Trimming removed 3 bases at V and 10 bases at J, with 13 bases between.

This clonotype occurred a few times. The chain recombines TRBV12-3 or TRBV12-4 with TRBJ2-6; D remains unclear. V was trimmed by 7 bases and J by 4 bases, leaving 11 bases between them. This CDR3 has 14 amino acids. In nucleotides, the CDR3 is TGTGCCAGCACCGGAGCCTCGGGGGCCAACGTCCTGACTTTC. This gives the protein CASTGASGANVLTF.

This clonotype was seen only a few times. This rearrangement joins TRBV29-1 to TRBJ1-2; unclear D gene. CDR3 length equals 13 residues. The germline V gene encodes CDR1 SQVTM and CDR2 ANQGSEA. Trimming took 0 bases from V and 5 from J, leaving 10 bases between them. For the CDR3, the DNA is TGCAGCGTTGAAGACAAGAGGGTTTATGGCTACACCTTC. This codes for CSVEDKRVYGYTF.

In its sample, this clonotype was seen many times. The gene calls are TRBV29-1 and TRBJ2-5; a possible D gene is TRBD2 (5 bases). The CDR3 runs 11 residues. Trimming took off 7 bases at V and 5 bases at J, with 11 bases between the two ends. Germline V gene sequence: CDR1 SQVTM, CDR2 ANQGSEA. The CDR3 is CSAPSQETQYF. In DNA form, the CDR3 reads TGCAGCGCCCCTAGCCAGGAGACCCAGTACTTC.